This T cell receptor beta chain appears in the sequencing data of a study of T cells in Graves' hyperthyroidism and ophthalmopathy. Looking at the study overall: Once the initial diagnosis was made, peripheral blood was obtained before any treatment.

This clonotype was found many times. J was trimmed by 8 bases and V by 5 bases; bases with no gene match: 6. The CDR3 runs to 14 residues. Germline V gene data show CDR1 as SGHRS and CDR2 as YFSETQ. Using RNA transcripts as the source, TCR beta CDR3 regions were amplified. The TCR CDR3 first-round RT-PCR relied on the HTBI primer set. One entry per CDR3 protein results from TCRdb running MiXCR on the multiplex PCR reads. Of around 340,000 distinct CDR3 sequences listed, about 18% were seen once; the top ten hold around 50%. Researchers defined stable Graves' hyperthyroidism as no ophthalmopathy progression within 18 months. The PBMCs were taken from about 9.7 ml of fresh peripheral blood.

The source material was blood. This TCR was recovered from a woman aged 50 to 65 with Graves' hyperthyroidism. The J gene is TRBJ1-6, the V gene TRBV5-1, with 8 bases identical to TRBD1. CDR3 residues: CASRRDRGDSPLHF. CDR3 nucleotides: TGCGCCAGCAGAAGAGACAGGGGTGATTCACCCCTCCACTTT.